This T cell receptor beta chain was sequenced during a study of beta chain features in type 1 diabetes. Whole-study results and caveats: Equally in patients and controls, PCR might preferentially amplify shorter templates. Shortening that was moderate but significant affected the TCRB CDR3s of Type 1 diabetes patients in all four CD4+ subsets.

One heparinised blood draw, averaging about 100 mL, came from each donor. Germline-derived CDR1 and CDR2 are MNHEY and SVGAGI. The CDR3 is 14 residues long. J was trimmed by 0 bases and V by 6 bases; bases with no gene match: 5. A remark on this clone: Its antigen is not identified.

The whole isolated RNA underwent reverse transcription, so sequencing captured expressed TCRB transcripts. Sequencing was performed with immunoSEQ multiplex PCR; in TCRdb, only in-frame clones are kept and a portion is missing. This sample yields hundreds of thousands of clones, of which around an eighth are seen a single time; 0.022% belongs to the top ten. The source is a man between 18 and 29 years old with type 1 diabetes. V usage is TRBV6-5 and J usage is TRBJ2-7; 7 positions match TRBD1. The sample consisted of naive CD4+ T cells from blood. The CDR3 nucleotides read TGTGCCAGCAGCCCCGGGACAGTCTCCTACGAGCAGTACTTC. This gives the protein CASSPGTVSYEQYF.